One sample yielded the 21 T cell receptor beta chains listed below, sequenced in a study of spatial heterogeneity in lung cancer. A single record per CDR3 protein comes from TCRdb applying MiXCR to the 5' RACE reads. The table has some 70,000 distinct CDR3 sequences, 13% seen once. Time point reported: sample taken at primary tumor resection. Frozen PBMC, nontumor lung or tumor provided whole RNA, which was sequenced unsorted. Sequencing used PBMCs, obtained at surgery. The source of these receptors is a male donor with early-stage non-small cell lung cancer.

The V gene is TRBV5-4, the J gene TRBJ1-2; D is perhaps TRBD1 (6 bases). The CDR3 sequence is 13 residues long. The germline V gene has CDR1 SGHNT and CDR2 YYREEE (reference sequence). V dropped 4 bases and J dropped 4 bases, with 11 bases sitting between them. CDR3 bases: TGTGCCAGCAGCATTACAGGGCGCTATGGCTACACCTTC. Encoded protein: CASSITGRYGYTF.

This clonotype was seen only a few times. This sequence joins TRBV5-1 and TRBJ2-3, with 7 bases lining up with TRBD2. The CDR3 loop spans 15 amino acids. J was trimmed by 0 bases and V by 3 bases; bases with no gene match: 4. Per germline, CDR1 SGHRS and CDR2 YFSETQ. The CDR3 sequence is CASSSRSGSTDTQYF. CDR3 DNA: TGCGCCAGCAGCTCTCGTAGCGGGAGCACAGATACGCAGTATTTT.

The rearrangement links TRBV6-5 to TRBJ2-1; the match to TRBD1 covers 11 bases. CDR3 length: 17 amino acids. Germline values: CDR1 MNHEY, CDR2 SVGAGI. V shed 5 bases, J shed 5 bases, and the junction held 11 bases outside the gene matches. The CDR3 DNA is TGTGCCAGCAGTCGTTCCGGGACAGGGGGTTTACACAATGAGCAGTTCTTC. Translation gives CASSRSGTGGLHNEQFF.

V gene TRBV11-3 combines with J gene TRBJ2-1; 11 nucleotides match TRBD2. Germline CDR1 reads SGHNT; CDR2 reads YENEEA. The CDR3 covers 18 residues. Losses at the gene ends were 4 bases for V and 5 bases for J; bases not matched to a gene: 13. CDR3 sequence (DNA): TGTGCCAGCAGCTCAGGGACTAGCGGATACCACGGAAACAATGAGCAGTTCTTC. It yields the protein CASSSGTSGYHGNNEQFF.

The table lists this clonotype with a few counts. V usage is TRBV18 and J usage is TRBJ2-2; D remains unclear. The V gene's germline CDR1 is KGHSH and CDR2 LQKENI. The CDR3 runs 11 residues. The germline V and J ends were trimmed by 1 base and 10 bases, with 4 bases remaining between them. Here the CDR3 DNA reads TGTGCCAGCTCACCACAGGAGGAGCTGTTTTTT. Translating gives CASSPQEELFF. Full variable domain (rest looked up from reference TRBV18 and TRBJ2-2): NAGVMQNPRHLVRRRGQEARLRCSPMKGHSHVYWYRQLPEEGLKFMVYLQKENIIDESGMPKERFSAEFPKEGPSILRIQQVVRGDSAAYFCASSPQEELFFGEGSRLTVL.

J is TRBJ2-1 and V is TRBV5-1; 13 nucleotides agree with TRBD2. V lost 4 bases, J lost 6 bases, and 7 bases stayed unmatched. Germline lookup yields CDR1 SGHRS and CDR2 YFSETQ. The CDR3 runs to 16 residues. Here the CDR3 reads CASSRGLAGVSNEQFF. DNA of the CDR3: TGCGCCAGCAGCCGAGGACTAGCGGGAGTAAGCAATGAGCAGTTCTTC.

This clonotype was seen repeatedly, ten times or more. The V call is TRBV11-2, the J call TRBJ2-1; D unclear. The ends were cut back, 3 bases at V and 10 bases at J, with 10 bases in the middle. CDR3 length: 12 residues. Per the germline V gene, CDR1 is SGHAT and CDR2 is FQNNGV. The CDR3 protein is CASSFVSSEQFF. As DNA, the CDR3 is TGTGCCAGCAGCTTCGTGTCATCGGAGCAGTTCTTC.

The J gene is TRBJ2-2, the V gene TRBV5-1, with TRBD1 matching 7 bases. Looked up from germline, CDR1 is SGHRS and CDR2 is YFSETQ. The length of the CDR3 is 16 residues. V lost 4 bases, J lost 6 bases, and 12 bases stayed unmatched. The CDR3 loop reads CASSGVGTANAGELFF. Here the CDR3 DNA reads TGCGCCAGCAGCGGGGTGGGGACAGCCAACGCCGGGGAGCTGTTTTTT.

In its sample, this clonotype was seen many times. V is TRBV6-1 and J is TRBJ2-1; D is unclear. The V gene's germline CDR1 is MNHNS and CDR2 SASEGT. Between the trimmed V and J ends, which lost 2 bases and 6 bases, there was a span of 5 bases. This CDR3 spans 12 amino acids. The CDR3 spells CASSEIGNEQFF. CDR3 DNA sequence: TGTGCCAGCAGTGAAATCGGCAATGAGCAGTTCTTC.

The chain employs TRBV5-5 and TRBJ1-2; 11 bases match TRBD1. CDR3 length: 13 amino acids. The ends lost 4 bases at V and 7 bases at J; junction bases unmatched: 3. Germline values: CDR1 SGHKS, CDR2 YYEKEE (reference sequence). CDR3 sequence (DNA): TGTGCCAGCAGCGGACAGGGGGCGGCTGGCTACACCTTC. This codes for CASSGQGAAGYTF.

The chain uses TRBV20-1 and TRBJ2-7; D is perhaps TRBD1 or TRBD2 (6 bases each). CDR1 is DFQATT, CDR2 SNEGSKA, per germline (reference sequence). V lost 5 bases and J 6 bases, leaving 14 bases between the germline ends. This CDR3 is built from 12 residues. The CDR3 DNA reads as TGCAGTGCTCGACTGGGGGGCGTCGAGCAGTACTTC. Translated, it gives CSARLGGVEQYF.

V and J are TRBV6-5 and TRBJ2-7, with D hard to call. Germline loops: CDR1 MNHEY, CDR2 SVGAGI. Deletions cut 6 bases from V and 4 bases from J, with 7 bases between. The CDR3 totals 11 residues. CDR3 sequence: CASRTGYEQYF. The CDR3 DNA sequence: TGTGCCAGCAGGACCGGATACGAGCAGTACTTC.

The J gene is TRBJ2-1, the V gene TRBV20-1; D is unresolved. Germline values: CDR1 DFQATT, CDR2 SNEGSKA (reference sequence). V was cut by 4 bases and J by 8 bases, with 15 bases left in between. The CDR3 totals 13 residues. Here the CDR3 DNA reads TGCAGTGCTACGCCCCGGAACTTCGATGAGCAGTTCTTC. Residues: CSATPRNFDEQFF.

A few counts support this clonotype. The chain has TRBV11-2 and TRBJ2-3, with no clear D. Germline assignment: CDR1 SGHAT and CDR2 FQNNGV. The CDR3 consists of 15 residues. V lost 0 bases to trimming and J lost 2 bases, with 9 bases between them. The DNA for the CDR3 is TGTGCCAGCAGCTTAGATGGCGCTGCCACAGATACGCAGTATTTT. This sequence encodes CASSLDGAATDTQYF. The full variable domain, its missing parts supplied by reference TRBV11-2 and TRBJ2-3, is EAGVAQSPRYKIIEKRQSVAFWCNPISGHATLYWYQQILGQGPKLLIQFQNNGVVDDSQLPKDRFSAERLKGVDSTLKIQPAKLEDSAVYLCASSLDGAATDTQYFGPGTRLTVL.

This clonotype was observed at least ten times. The chain couples TRBV6-4 to TRBJ2-3, with 7 bases identical to TRBD2. Germline V gene sequence: CDR1 MRHNA, CDR2 SNTAGT. The V gene end was trimmed by 4 bases and the J gene end by 0 bases; junction bases not matched to a gene: 7. The CDR3 has 16 amino acids. CDR3 in amino acids: CASSVTAGASTDTQYF. CDR3 sequence (DNA): TGTGCCAGCAGTGTTACCGCGGGAGCTAGCACAGATACGCAGTATTTT.

Only a few counts were recorded for this clonotype. This chain links TRBV7-8 with TRBJ1-2; D may be TRBD1 (5 bases). Germline lookup yields CDR1 SGHVS and CDR2 FQNEAQ. The CDR3 contains 11 residues. The V gene lost 5 bases and the J gene lost 9 bases, with 10 bases spanning the gap. DNA of the CDR3: TGTGCCAGCAGCCCGGGGCGCAGCTACACCTTC. Protein sequence: CASSPGRSYTF. Full variable domain (missing parts from reference TRBV7-8 and TRBJ1-2): GAGVSQSPRYKVAKRGQDVALRCDPISGHVSLFWYQQALGQGPEFLTYFQNEAQLDKSGLPSDRFFAERPEGSVSTLKIQRTQQEDSAVYLCASSPGRSYTFGSGTRLTVV.

The CDR3 loop reads CAISVGGSSNEQFF. CDR3 nucleotides: TGTGCCATCAGTGTAGGCGGGAGCAGTAATGAGCAGTTCTTC. This chain joins TRBV10-3 and TRBJ2-1, with 7 bases that match TRBD2. CDR1 and CDR2 from the germline V gene are ENHRY and SYGVKD. The ends lost 4 bases at V and 7 bases at J; junction bases unmatched: 7. The CDR3 sequence is 14 residues long.

The chain links TRBV7-8 to TRBJ1-6; 8 bases are shared with TRBD1. In germline, CDR1 is SGHVS, CDR2 FQNEAQ. CDR3 length: 19 amino acids. The junction had 12 bases not matched to a gene; V was cut back by 5 bases and J by 0 bases. For the CDR3, the DNA is TGTGCCAGCAGCCCCATATCTTGGACAGGGAGCTCCTATAATTCACCCCTCCACTTT. Its translation: CASSPISWTGSSYNSPLHF. The full variable domain, completed using reference TRBV7-8 and TRBJ1-6, is GAGVSQSPRYKVAKRGQDVALRCDPISGHVSLFWYQQALGQGPEFLTYFQNEAQLDKSGLPSDRFFAERPEGSVSTLKIQRTQQEDSAVYLCASSPISWTGSSYNSPLHFGNGTRLTVT.

A remark on this clonotype: Being one base from a much bigger clone, this may be a read error. CDR3 in amino acids: CATSDSDSLNQPRHF. Written as DNA, the CDR3 is TGTGCCACCAGTGATTCGGACAGCCTAAATCAGCCCCGGCATTTT. V is TRBV24-1 and J is TRBJ1-5; D possibly corresponds to TRBD1 (6 bases). CDR3 length: 15 residues. Germline CDR1 KGHDR, CDR2 SFDVKD.

J is TRBJ1-2 and V is TRBV12-3 or TRBV12-4; the D gene is possibly TRBD1 (5 bases). Deletions cut 3 bases from V and 4 bases from J, with 6 bases between. The CDR3 runs to 12 residues. The CDR3: CASSFRGYGYTF. CDR3 coding DNA: TGTGCCAGCAGTTTTAGGGGCTATGGCTACACCTTC.

This rearrangement joins TRBV12-3 or TRBV12-4 to TRBJ2-7, with 7 nucleotides matching TRBD1. V was clipped by 6 bases and J by 0 bases; unmatched bases: 14. This CDR3 contains 17 residues. CDR3 DNA sequence: TGTGCCAGCAGACCCCACCACAGGGGCAGGGGCTCCTACGAGCAGTACTTC. Translating gives CASRPHHRGRGSYEQYF.